This TCR beta chain derives from a study of response to subunit inactivated influenza vaccine. General study results and limits: Authors suggested seasonal influenza vaccinations each recruit few new T cells.

With regard to this clonotype: The antigen is not known.

V was clipped by 7 bases and J by 2 bases, with 15 bases between them. The CDR3 loop spans 14 amino acids. One entry per CDR3 protein, called by TCRdb with MiXCR from the RT-PCR reads. The repertoire holds some 480,000 distinct CDR3 sequences, with approximately 11% as singletons. Source: PBMCs from blood, taken roughly 48 days after vaccination. The J gene is TRBJ2-7, the V gene TRBV12-3 or TRBV12-4, with D perhaps TRBD2 (6 bases). This sequence originates from a man in his fifties or sixties who received an inactivated influenza vaccine. CDR3 amino acids: CASTSQASAYEQYF. The CDR3 bases are TGTGCCAGCACCTCCCAGGCTAGCGCCTACGAGCAGTACTTC.